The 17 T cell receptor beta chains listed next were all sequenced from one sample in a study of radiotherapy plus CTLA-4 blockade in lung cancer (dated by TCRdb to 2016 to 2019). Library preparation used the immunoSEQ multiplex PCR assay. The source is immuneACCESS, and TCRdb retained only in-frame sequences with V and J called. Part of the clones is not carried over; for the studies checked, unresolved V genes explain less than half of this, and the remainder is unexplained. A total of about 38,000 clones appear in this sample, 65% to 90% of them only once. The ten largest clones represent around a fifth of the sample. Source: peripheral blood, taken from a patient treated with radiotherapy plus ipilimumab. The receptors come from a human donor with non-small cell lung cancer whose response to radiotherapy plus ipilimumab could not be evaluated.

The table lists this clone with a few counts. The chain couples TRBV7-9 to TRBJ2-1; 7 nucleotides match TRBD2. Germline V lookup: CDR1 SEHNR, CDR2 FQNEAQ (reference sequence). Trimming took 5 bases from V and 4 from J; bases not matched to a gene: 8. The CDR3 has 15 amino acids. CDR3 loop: CASSHPGGGYNEQFF. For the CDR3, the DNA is TGTGCCAGCAGCCATCCGGGCGGGGGATACAATGAGCAGTTCTTC. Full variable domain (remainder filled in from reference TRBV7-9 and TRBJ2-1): DTGVSQNPRHKITKRGQNVTFRCDPISEHNRLYWYRQTLGQGPEFLTYFQNEAQLEKSRLLSDRFSAERPKGSFSTLEIQRTEQGDSAMYLCASSHPGGGYNEQFFGPGTRLTVL.

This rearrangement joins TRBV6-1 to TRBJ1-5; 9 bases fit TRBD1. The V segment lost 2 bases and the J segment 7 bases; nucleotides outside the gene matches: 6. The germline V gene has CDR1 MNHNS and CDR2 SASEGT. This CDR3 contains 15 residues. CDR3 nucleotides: TGTGCCAGCAGTGAAAACAGGGGGCCGGGGCAGCCCCAGCATTTT. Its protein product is CASSENRGPGQPQHF.

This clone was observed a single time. CDR3 region: CASSVFNEQFF. The CDR3 nucleotides read TGTGCCAGCAGCGTCTTTAATGAGCAGTTCTTC. The rearrangement joins TRBV5-5 to TRBJ2-1; D unresolved. CDR3 length equals 11 residues. Germline loops: CDR1 SGHKS, CDR2 YYEKEE (reference sequence). V shed 4 bases and J shed 7 bases, with 6 bases lying between them. Together with reference TRBV5-5 and TRBJ2-1, the CDR3 gives the full variable domain: DAGVTQSPTHLIKTRGQQVTLRCSPISGHKSVSWYQQVLGQGPQFIFQYYEKEERGRGNFPDRFSARQFPNYSSELNVNALLLGDSALYLCASSVFNEQFFGPGTRLTVL.

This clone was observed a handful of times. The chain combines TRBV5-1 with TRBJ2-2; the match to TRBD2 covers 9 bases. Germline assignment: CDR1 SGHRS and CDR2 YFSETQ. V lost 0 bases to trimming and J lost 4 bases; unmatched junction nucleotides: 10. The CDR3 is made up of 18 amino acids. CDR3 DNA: TGCGCCAGCAGCTTGGCCTGGCGGGGGGGCCAGGGCACCGGGGAGCTGTTTTTT. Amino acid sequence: CASSLAWRGGQGTGELFF. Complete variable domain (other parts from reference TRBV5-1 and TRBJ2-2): KAGVTQTPRYLIKTRGQQVTLSCSPISGHRSVSWYQQTPGQGLQFLFEYFSETQRNKGNFPGRFSGRQFSNSRSEMNVSTLELGDSALYLCASSLAWRGGQGTGELFFGEGSRLTVL.

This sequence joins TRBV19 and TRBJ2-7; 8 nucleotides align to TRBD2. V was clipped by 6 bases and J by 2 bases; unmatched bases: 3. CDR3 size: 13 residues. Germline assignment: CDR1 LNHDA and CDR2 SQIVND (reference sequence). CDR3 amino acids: CASSTREAYEQYF. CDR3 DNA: TGTGCCAGTAGCACGCGGGAGGCCTACGAGCAGTACTTC.

The CDR3 sequence is CASRLGQVNTEAFF. CDR3 bases: TGTGCCAGTAGATTGGGACAAGTGAACACTGAAGCTTTCTTT. The rearrangement uses TRBV19 and TRBJ1-1, with D possibly matching TRBD1 (6 bases). Germline V gene lookup returns CDR1 LNHDA and CDR2 SQIVND (reference sequence). The CDR3 contains 14 residues. V lost 6 bases and J lost 0, with 11 bases in between.

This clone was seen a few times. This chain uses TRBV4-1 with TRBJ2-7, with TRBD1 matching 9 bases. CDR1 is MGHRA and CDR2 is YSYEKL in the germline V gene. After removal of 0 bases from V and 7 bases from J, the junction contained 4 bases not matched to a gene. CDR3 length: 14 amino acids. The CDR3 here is CASSQDGTGWEQYF. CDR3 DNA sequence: TGCGCCAGCAGCCAAGATGGGACAGGGTGGGAGCAGTACTTC.

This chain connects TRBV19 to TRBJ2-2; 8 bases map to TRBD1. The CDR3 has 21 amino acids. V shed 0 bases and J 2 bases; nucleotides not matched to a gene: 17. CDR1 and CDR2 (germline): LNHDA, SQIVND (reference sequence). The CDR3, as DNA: TGTGCCAGTAGTATAGATCTTTTCGTCTTTTCCGGACAGGGAAACACCGGGGAGCTGTTTTTT. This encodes CASSIDLFVFSGQGNTGELFF.

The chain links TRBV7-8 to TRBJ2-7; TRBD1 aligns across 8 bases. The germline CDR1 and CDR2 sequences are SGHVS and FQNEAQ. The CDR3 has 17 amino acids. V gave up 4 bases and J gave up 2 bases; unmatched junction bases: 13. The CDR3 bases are TGTGCCAGCAGCTCCCGAACACTCCGGGACAGGACCTACGAGCAGTACTTC. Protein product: CASSSRTLRDRTYEQYF.

The CDR3 spells CASSLTSTDTQYF. CDR3 bases: TGTGCCAGCAGCTTGACGAGTACAGATACGCAGTATTTT. The V call is TRBV5-4, the J call TRBJ2-3; unclear D gene. Germline CDR1 SGHNT, CDR2 YYREEE (reference sequence). V shed 1 base and J shed 3 bases, with 6 bases lying between them. The CDR3 covers 13 residues.

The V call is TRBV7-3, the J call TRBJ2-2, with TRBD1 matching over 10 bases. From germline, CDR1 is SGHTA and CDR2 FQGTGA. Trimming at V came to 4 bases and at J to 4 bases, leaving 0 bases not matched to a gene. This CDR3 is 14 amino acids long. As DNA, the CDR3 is TGTGCCAGCAGCTGGGACAGGGGCACCGGGGAGCTGTTTTTT. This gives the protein CASSWDRGTGELFF.

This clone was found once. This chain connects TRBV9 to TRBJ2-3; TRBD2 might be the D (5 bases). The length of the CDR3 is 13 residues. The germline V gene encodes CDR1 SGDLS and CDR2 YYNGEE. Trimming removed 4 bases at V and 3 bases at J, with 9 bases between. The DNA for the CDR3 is TGTGCCAGCAGCCCCCGGAGGACAGATACGCAGTATTTT. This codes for CASSPRRTDTQYF.

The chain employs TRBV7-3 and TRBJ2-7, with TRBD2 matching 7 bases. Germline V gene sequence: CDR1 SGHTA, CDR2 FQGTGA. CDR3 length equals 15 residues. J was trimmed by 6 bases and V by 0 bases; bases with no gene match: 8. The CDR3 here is CASSLTGGRGGEQYF. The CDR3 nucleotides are TGTGCCAGCAGCTTAACGGGCGGGAGAGGAGGCGAGCAGTACTTC.

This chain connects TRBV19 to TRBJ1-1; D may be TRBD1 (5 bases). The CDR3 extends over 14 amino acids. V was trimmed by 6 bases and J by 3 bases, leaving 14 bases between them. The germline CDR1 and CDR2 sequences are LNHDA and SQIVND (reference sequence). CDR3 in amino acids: CASRYGGLYTEAFF. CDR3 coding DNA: TGTGCCAGTAGATACGGGGGGTTGTACACTGAAGCTTTCTTT.

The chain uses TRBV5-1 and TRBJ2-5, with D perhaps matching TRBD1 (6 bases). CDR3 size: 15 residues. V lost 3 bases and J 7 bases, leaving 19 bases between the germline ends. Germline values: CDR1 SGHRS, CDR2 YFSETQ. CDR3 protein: CASSSTRDTSGTQYF. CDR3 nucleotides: TGCGCCAGCAGCTCTACACGGGACACCAGCGGGACCCAGTACTTC.

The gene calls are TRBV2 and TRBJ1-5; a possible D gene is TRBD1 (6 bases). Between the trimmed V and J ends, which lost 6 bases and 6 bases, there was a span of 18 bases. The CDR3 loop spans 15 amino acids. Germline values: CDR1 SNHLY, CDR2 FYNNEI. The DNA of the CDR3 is TGTGCCAGCAGCGAGAGCAGGGGCTTGGGTCAGCCCCAGCATTTT. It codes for CASSESRGLGQPQHF.

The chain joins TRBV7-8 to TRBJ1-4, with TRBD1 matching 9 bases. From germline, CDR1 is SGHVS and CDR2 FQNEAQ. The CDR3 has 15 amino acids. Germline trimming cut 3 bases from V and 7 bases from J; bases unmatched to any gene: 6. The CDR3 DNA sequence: TGTGCCAGCAGCTTGACAGGGGGAATACTTGAAAAACTGTTTTTT. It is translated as CASSLTGGILEKLFF.